The sequence of this T cell receptor beta chain was determined in a study of blood T cell repertoires in COVID-19. The overall study: Collection of acute and convalescent COVID-19 samples took place in the United States, Italy and Spain. PBMCs, B-cell-depleted T cells, or T cells provided the cDNA or gDNA that made up the material.

In the original analysis: From reference gene primer amplification, estimates of nucleated cell counts were derived. Some clones are missing from TCRdb's copy, which holds only in-frame ones; the method was immunoSEQ multiplex PCR. D and trimming were read from the DNA, whereas the V and J calls and clone size are those reported in that table. The sample lists roughly 70,000 clones, more than 85% occurring once. CDR3 size: 13 residues. V was pared by 0 bases and J by 10 bases, with 3 bases of the junction left unmatched. Germline V CDR1 and CDR2: LGHDT, YNNKEL (reference sequence). The V gene is TRBV3-1 (or the pseudogene TRBV3-2), the J gene TRBJ2-1; 7 bases are shared with TRBD2. This sequence was found in a human donor with active COVID-19. The donor label of this sample is uncertain. Material: peripheral blood. The DNA of the CDR3 is TGTGCCAGCAGCCAAGATGGGCGGGAGGAGCAGTTCTTC. This gives the protein CASSQDGREEQFF.